The next 13 T cell receptor beta chains were all read from a single sample in a study of T cells after yellow fever vaccination. Each CDR3 protein is one row after TCRdb ran MiXCR on the 5' RACE reads. The table lists about 430,000 distinct CDR3 sequences, about 17% of them singletons. Here the sequenced sample was PBMCs, taken before the yellow fever booster vaccination. The source of these receptors is a man aged 18 to 30 who received the YFV17D yellow fever vaccine.

This clonotype was seen a few times. The DNA of the CDR3 is TGCGCCAGCAGCTTGGTAGCAGGGGGCAATGAAAAACTGTTTTTT. Translation: CASSLVAGGNEKLFF. V gene TRBV5-1 combines with J gene TRBJ1-4; the match to TRBD1 covers 8 bases. The CDR3 loop spans 15 amino acids. Germline-derived CDR1 and CDR2 are SGHRS and YFSETQ. The V segment lost 0 bases and the J segment 5 bases; nucleotides outside the gene matches: 3.

The V gene is TRBV5-1, the J gene TRBJ2-2, with TRBD2 as a possible D gene (6 bases). The CDR3 spans 15 residues. V was shortened by 1 base and J by 1 base, with 8 bases between the two germline ends. The germline CDR1 and CDR2 sequences are SGHRS and YFSETQ. The CDR3 region is CASSLIGGNTGELFF. The CDR3 DNA reads as TGCGCCAGCAGCTTGATCGGGGGGAACACCGGGGAGCTGTTTTTT.

The chain joins TRBV4-2 to TRBJ1-1; TRBD1 might be the D (5 bases). Germline values: CDR1 LGHNA, CDR2 YNFKEQ. V lost 0 bases and J 1 base, leaving 9 bases between the germline ends. This CDR3 has 15 residues. This CDR3 is CASSQEAGRNTEAFF. CDR3 sequence (DNA): TGTGCCAGCAGCCAAGAAGCAGGGAGGAACACTGAAGCTTTCTTT.

J is TRBJ1-5 and V is TRBV4-2, with D unresolved. Per germline, CDR1 LGHNA and CDR2 YNFKEQ. CDR3 length equals 13 residues. The V and J ends lost 8 bases and 3 bases respectively, with 11 bases between them. The DNA for the CDR3 is TGTGCCAGCGGGTTTGTCCCCAATCAGCCCCAGCATTTT. Amino acid sequence: CASGFVPNQPQHF.

This clonotype was observed many times. This chain uses TRBV12-3 or TRBV12-4 with TRBJ1-4; D gene uncertain. Trimming took 6 bases from V and 3 from J, leaving 11 bases between them. The CDR3 runs 14 residues. CDR3 protein: CASSQVLANEKLFF. For the CDR3, the DNA is TGTGCCAGCAGCCAAGTTCTCGCTAATGAAAAACTGTTTTTT.

A word on this clonotype: Just one base apart from a much larger clone, this may be a read error. The chain carries TRBV7-9 and TRBJ2-5; no firm D call. V lost 4 bases, J lost 0 bases, and 3 bases lay in between. CDR1 and CDR2 from the germline V gene are SEHNR and FQNEAQ (reference sequence). The CDR3 has 12 amino acids. The CDR3 protein is CASSSDQETQYF. CDR3 nucleotides: TGTGCCAGCAGCTCGGACCAAGAGACCCAGTACTTC.

This clonotype has at least ten counts. This chain joins TRBV7-8 and TRBJ2-7; 14 bases agree with TRBD2. The CDR3 length is 15 residues. The trim removed 3 bases at V and 2 bases at J, leaving 0 bases unmatched. Germline V gives CDR1 SGHVS, CDR2 FQNEAQ. CDR3 protein: CASSLTSGGAYEQYF. The CDR3 nucleotides are TGTGCCAGCAGCTTGACTAGCGGGGGGGCCTACGAGCAGTACTTC.

This clonotype was seen a handful of times. The chain has TRBV12-3 or TRBV12-4 and TRBJ2-7; D remains unclear. This CDR3 is built from 15 residues. V was clipped by 4 bases and J by 3 bases, with 16 bases between them. As DNA, the CDR3 is TGTGCCAGCAGTTCCCTCACAGCCGAAAACTACGAGCAGTACTTC. Residues: CASSSLTAENYEQYF.

This clonotype has ten or more counts. This rearrangement joins TRBV6-6 to TRBJ2-5; 12 nucleotides agree with TRBD2. V shed 6 bases, J shed 1 base, and the junction held 6 bases outside the gene matches. This CDR3 is 16 amino acids long. Germline loops: CDR1 MNHNY, CDR2 SVGAGI (reference sequence). The CDR3 region is CASRPTSGGLQETQYF. The DNA of the CDR3 is TGTGCCAGCAGGCCCACTAGCGGGGGGCTCCAAGAGACCCAGTACTTC.

This clonotype was counted between two and nine times. V gene TRBV19 combines with J gene TRBJ2-3; D may be TRBD1 or TRBD2 (6 bases each). The CDR3 loop spans 13 amino acids. The germline V and J ends were trimmed by 3 bases and 4 bases, with 8 bases remaining between them. Germline CDR1 reads LNHDA; CDR2 reads SQIVND (reference sequence). Written as DNA, the CDR3 is TGTGCCAGTAGTATCGGGGGCCCAGATACGCAGTATTTT. Amino acids: CASSIGGPDTQYF.

This clonotype was recorded at least ten times. The chain is built from TRBV7-2 and TRBJ2-6; TRBD1 agrees at 8 bases. From germline, CDR1 is SGHTA and CDR2 FQGNSA. The V segment lost 5 bases and the J segment 2 bases; nucleotides outside the gene matches: 5. The CDR3 is made up of 16 amino acids. This CDR3 reads CASSTRTGPGANVLTF. CDR3 in DNA: TGTGCCAGCAGCACCCGGACAGGGCCTGGGGCCAACGTCCTGACTTTC.

The CDR3 region has the DNA TGCAGTGCTAGCCCTCCTATGGGGTTCGGCTATGGCTACACCTTC. This codes for CSASPPMGFGYGYTF. The genes are TRBV20-1 and TRBJ1-2, with no clear D. The V gene's germline CDR1 is DFQATT and CDR2 SNEGSKA (reference sequence). The CDR3 is 15 residues long. V was clipped by 3 bases and J by 4 bases, with 18 bases between them.

The chain recombines TRBV7-9 with TRBJ1-4, with TRBD1 as a possible D gene (5 bases). V lost 5 bases and J 6 bases, leaving 13 bases between the germline ends. Germline V gene data show CDR1 as SEHNR and CDR2 as FQNEAQ (reference sequence). This CDR3 region has 14 residues. The CDR3 DNA sequence: TGTGCCAGCAGCCATCTAGCGGGGGATGAAAAACTGTTTTTT. Protein: CASSHLAGDEKLFF.